Listed below are T cell receptor beta chains from one sample, sequenced in a study of shared clonotypes between healthy human individuals. The assay was immunoSEQ multiplex PCR, and TCRdb's table has in-frame clones only and misses some. This sample yields more than 1,200,000 clones, of which less than 99% are seen a single time; 0.36% belongs to the top ten. The sample comprised naive CD4+ T cells sorted from blood. The receptors were sampled from a man aged 25-45 years in good health. CDR3s include the opening cysteine and the closing phenylalanine or tryptophan. D genes are given only for firm matches. A clone size is listed for some rows: how often the clone was seen (once, few, many), or a class if it is expanded.

J	V	D	size	DNA	CDR3
TRBJ2-1	TRBV19	NA	NA	TGTGCCAGTAGTATAACCCGGGTGACCTACAATGAGCAGTTCTTC	CASSITRVTYNEQFF
TRBJ2-1	TRBV10-2	TRBD2	NA	TGCGCCAGCAGGGGGACTAGCGGCAGCTCCTACAATGAGCAGTTCTTC	CASRGTSGSSYNEQFF
TRBJ2-7	TRBV5-1	TRBD1	NA	TGCGCCAGCAGCCCGGGACAGTTCCGAGACGAGCAGTACTTC	CASSPGQFRDEQYF
TRBJ2-7	TRBV29-1	TRBD2	NA	TGCAGCGTCGCGCCGGGACTAGCGGGACCCCGCGAGCAGTACTTC	CSVAPGLAGPREQYF
TRBJ1-2	TRBV7-6	NA	NA	TGTGCCAGCAGCTTAGAACAGGGCTATGGCTACACCTTC	CASSLEQGYGYTF
TRBJ2-7	TRBV27	TRBD1	NA	TGTGCCAGCAGTTTAACTGGACAGGGTCCTTACGAGCAGTACTTC	CASSLTGQGPYEQYF
TRBJ1-2	TRBV29-1	NA	NA	TGCAGCGTTGAGAACAGGAGGTCTAACTATGGCTACACCTTC	CSVENRRSNYGYTF
TRBJ1-1	TRBV15	NA	NA	TGTGCCACCAGCAGAGATCGGAGGATGACTGAAGCTTTCTTT	CATSRDRRMTEAFF
TRBJ2-3	TRBV9	TRBD2	NA	TGTGCCAGCAGCGTAGGTCCTAGCGGGGGCACAGATACGCAGTATTTT	CASSVGPSGGTDTQYF
TRBJ2-5	TRBV11-3	NA	NA	TGTGCCAGCAGCTTAGATGGAGAGCAAGAGACCCAGTACTTC	CASSLDGEQETQYF
TRBJ2-7	TRBV15	NA	NA	TGTGCCACCAGCAGAGCTCAGGGAAGGTACGAGCAGTACTTC	CATSRAQGRYEQYF
TRBJ1-1	TRBV18	NA	NA	TGTGCCAGCTCACCAAGGCAGGGTGAAGCTTTCTTT	CASSPRQGEAFF
TRBJ2-2	TRBV7-8	NA	NA	TGTGCCAGCATGAGGGTCCCCCCCCGGGAGCTGTTTTTT	CASMRVPPRELFF
TRBJ2-3	TRBV18	NA	NA	TGTGCCAGCTCACTACGGAGAGGACAGATCCCAAAAAGCACAGATACGCAGTATTTT	CASSLRRGQIPKSTDTQYF
TRBJ2-1	TRBV30	TRBD2	once	TGTGCCTGCGCTAGCGGAACTTACAATGAGCAGTTCTTC	CACASGTYNEQFF
TRBJ2-7	TRBV6-5	TRBD2	NA	TGTGCCAGCAGTTACTCCGGACTAGCGGCCTCCTACGAGCAGTACTTC	CASSYSGLAASYEQYF
TRBJ2-2	TRBV28	TRBD2	once	TGTACTGTACTAGCGGTTAACACCGGGGAGCTGTTTTTT	CTVLAVNTGELFF
TRBJ1-4	TRBV6-5	TRBD1	NA	TGTGCCAGCAGAACAGGGGTGGAAAAACTGTTTTTT	CASRTGVEKLFF
TRBJ2-3	TRBV5-4	NA	NA	TGTGCCAGCAGCACTCCCCCAGGGAGAGGAGAGACAGATACGCAGTATTTT	CASSTPPGRGETDTQYF
TRBJ2-7	TRBV11-2	TRBD1	NA	TGTGCCAGCAGCTTAGGGACAGGGGCCTACGAGCAGTACTTC	CASSLGTGAYEQYF
TRBJ2-5	TRBV27	TRBD2	NA	TGTGCCAGCAGTTCCCTTTCCGGGACCAGCGGGACCGGGAGGGGTTTTTACCAGTACTTC	CASSSLSGTSGTGRGFYQYF
TRBJ1-3	TRBV5-6	NA	NA	TGTGCCAGCAGCCTTCGGGGGCCTGGAAACACCATATATTTT	CASSLRGPGNTIYF
TRBJ1-5	TRBV27	NA	NA	TGTGCCAGCAGTCCCCTCACCAATCAGCCCCAGCATTTT	CASSPLTNQPQHF
TRBJ1-5	TRBV18	TRBD1	NA	TGTGCCAGCTCAGGCTCGCAGGGGGCTTTTTTGAATCAGCCCCAGCATTTT	CASSGSQGAFLNQPQHF
TRBJ2-1	TRBV7-3	TRBD2	once	TGTGCCAGCAGTCCGGGACTAGTCTACAATGAGCAGTTCTTC	CASSPGLVYNEQFF
TRBJ1-2	TRBV5-8	NA	NA	TGTGCCAGCAGCTTGACAGGGATACCTAACTATGGCTACACCTTC	CASSLTGIPNYGYTF
TRBJ2-7	TRBV25-1	TRBD1	NA	TGTGCCAGCAGTGAATACGGGACAGGGATAAATGGCGAGCAGTACTTC	CASSEYGTGINGEQYF
TRBJ1-5	TRBV18	NA	NA	TGTGCCAGCTCAACTTCCGATAGCAATCAGCCCCAGCATTTT	CASSTSDSNQPQHF
TRBJ2-1	TRBV7-2	NA	few	TGTGCCAGCAGCCCTAGAAGTGAGCAGTTCTTC	CASSPRSEQFF
TRBJ1-5	TRBV9	NA	NA	TGTGCCAGCAGCGTAGGGGGAGTTAGCAATCAGCCCCAGCATTTT	CASSVGGVSNQPQHF
TRBJ2-5	TRBV5-4	NA	NA	TGTGCCAGCAGCCATACAGGGACCGTCCAAGAGACCCAGTACTTC	CASSHTGTVQETQYF
TRBJ2-1	TRBV7-9	TRBD2	NA	TGTGCCAGCAGCTTCAAACTAGCGGGAGACATCTACAATGAGCAGTTCTTC	CASSFKLAGDIYNEQFF
TRBJ1-1	TRBV15	NA	NA	TGTGCCACCAGCGGACAGACAGTCTTGAACACTGAAGCTTTCTTT	CATSGQTVLNTEAFF
TRBJ1-5	TRBV2	TRBD1	once	TGTGCCAGCAGTTCCAGACAGGGAGGTAGCCATCAGCCCCAGCATTTT	CASSSRQGGSHQPQHF
TRBJ2-2	TRBV6-1	NA	NA	TGTGCCAGCAGTGTTCTAGCGCGCCATCCTAAAAGCGCGAACACCGGGGAGCTGTTTTTT	CASSVLARHPKSANTGELFF
TRBJ2-7	TRBV21-1	NA	NA	TGTGCCAGCAGCAAAGTTAGGACAGGGCTGACTAGCGGGAGCCAATTCGATATACTGTACTTC	CASSKVRTGLTSGSQFDILYF
TRBJ2-7	TRBV7-9	NA	NA	TGTGCCAGCAGCTTAGTTCCCCTTTCTCAGCAGTACTTC	CASSLVPLSQQYF
TRBJ2-5	TRBV5-4	NA	NA	TGTGCCAGCAGCCCGGGACGCCGAGAGACCCAGTACTTC	CASSPGRRETQYF
TRBJ2-6	TRBV7-8	NA	NA	TGTGCCAGCAGGCGACGGGTCTCTGGGGCCAACGTCCTGACTTTC	CASRRRVSGANVLTF
TRBJ2-7	TRBV11-3	NA	NA	TGTGCCAGCAGCCATGGTTCAGGGGTTGGATACGAGCAGTACTTC	CASSHGSGVGYEQYF
TRBJ1-2	TRBV5-4	NA	NA	TGTGCCAGCAGCCCCGGACACATAAGGGACTATGGCTACACCTTC	CASSPGHIRDYGYTF
TRBJ2-1	TRBV6-5	NA	NA	TGTGCCAGCAAGTTCTACCAAAACTCCTACAATGAGCAGTTCTTC	CASKFYQNSYNEQFF
TRBJ2-1	TRBV5-1	NA	NA	TGCGCCAGCAGCTTGCAGGTGGAAAGCTACAATGAGCAGTTCTTC	CASSLQVESYNEQFF
TRBJ2-1	TRBV7-9	TRBD1	NA	TGTGCCAGCAGCTTTAGACAGGGGGCACGGAATGAGCAGTTCTTC	CASSFRQGARNEQFF
TRBJ2-1	TRBV5-1	TRBD1	NA	TGCGCCAGCAGCGCCGGGACAGCAAATGAGCAGTTCTTC	CASSAGTANEQFF
TRBJ1-5	TRBV18	NA	NA	TGTGCCAGCTCACCACTCCCCAGGGGCAGTCAGCCCCAGCATTTT	CASSPLPRGSQPQHF
TRBJ2-1	TRBV4-1	NA	NA	TGCGCCAGCACCCGGACAGACCGCTCCTACAATGAGCAGTTCTTC	CASTRTDRSYNEQFF
TRBJ2-1	TRBV5-8	TRBD1	NA	TGTGCCAGCAGCTCCCTGAAGGGGGCCCTCTCCTACAATGAGCAGTTCTTC	CASSSLKGALSYNEQFF
TRBJ1-4	TRBV7-2	NA	NA	TGTGCCAGCAGCCAAGGACTTTCGCGAGAAAAACTGTTTTTT	CASSQGLSREKLFF
TRBJ2-1	TRBV28	NA	NA	TGTGCCAGCAGTTCCGGACCCAATGAGCAGTTCTTC	CASSSGPNEQFF
TRBJ1-2	TRBV27	NA	NA	TGTGCCAGCAGTTTATCTTGGGGGTATGGCTACACCTTC	CASSLSWGYGYTF
TRBJ2-7	TRBV27	NA	NA	TGTGCCAGCAGCCTAGAGCAGTACTTC	CASSLEQYF
TRBJ1-1	TRBV5-8	TRBD1	NA	TGTGCCAGCAGCTTTGGACAGGGGGGTCGTCGTGGCACTGAAGCTTTCTTT	CASSFGQGGRRGTEAFF
TRBJ2-4	TRBV7-3	NA	NA	TGTGCCAGCAGCAATCAGGGTTTCAAAAACATTCAGTACTTC	CASSNQGFKNIQYF
TRBJ2-1	TRBV11-3	NA	NA	TGTGCCAGCAGCTTGGTACAGGGTTGGGAGCAGTTCTTC	CASSLVQGWEQFF
TRBJ2-2	TRBV30	NA	NA	TGTGCCTGGAGGAGTGGGACTTTCAACACCGGGGAGCTGTTTTTT	CAWRSGTFNTGELFF
TRBJ2-1	TRBV30	NA	NA	TGTGCCTGGAGTGTCGGGGATATACCCTACAATGAGCAGTTCTTC	CAWSVGDIPYNEQFF
TRBJ2-2	TRBV6-5	NA	NA	TGTGCCAGCAAGACACCGACCGGGGAGCTGTTTTTT	CASKTPTGELFF
TRBJ2-7	TRBV6-5	TRBD1	NA	TGTGCCAGCAGTTATTCCTCCGGGACAGGGGACTACGAGCAGTACTTC	CASSYSSGTGDYEQYF
TRBJ2-1	TRBV27	NA	NA	TGTGCCAGCAGCTTGGTGAGGGGGACCTACAATGAGCAGTTCTTC	CASSLVRGTYNEQFF